This T cell receptor beta chain was identified during a study of blood T cell repertoires in COVID-19. The wider study: Both acute and convalescent COVID-19 samples were obtained from the United States, Italy and Spain. Sources were T cells, B-cell-depleted T cells, or PBMCs; the material itself was cDNA or gDNA.

Original data processing: Amplification with reference gene primers provided the estimates of nucleated cell counts. Libraries were prepared by immunoSEQ multiplex PCR; TCRdb keeps only in-frame clonotypes and omits some of them. V, J and clone size are taken as reported in that table, and D and trimming were inferred from the DNA itself. The profile shows approximately 10,000 clones, approximately 85% of them singletons. Sequenced: peripheral blood. The clonotype originates from a human donor in a cohort sampled during active COVID-19.

The DNA for the CDR3 is TGTGCCAGCAGCGGAAGCGTGGGGCCGGGAGACAATGAGCAGTTCTTC. Encoded protein: CASSGSVGPGDNEQFF. The rearrangement joins TRBV7-9 to TRBJ2-1; the D gene is possibly TRBD2 (6 bases). CDR3 size: 16 residues. Looked up from germline, CDR1 is SEHNR and CDR2 is FQNEAQ (reference sequence). Trimming cost V 5 bases and J 5 bases, with 19 bases left between them.